This TCR beta chain was recorded in a study of identifying expanded T cells in peripheral blood. The protocol was immunoSEQ multiplex PCR, while the TCRdb copy is restricted to in-frame clones and leaves out a portion. The sample records about 130,000 clones, 70% to 90% being singletons. This CDR3 is built from 13 residues. V was cut by 5 bases and J by 5 bases, with 11 bases left in between. Germline V gene data show CDR1 as SGHRS and CDR2 as YFSETQ. This clone was seen just once. The chain couples TRBV5-1 to TRBJ2-1; D is uncertain. The clonotype comes from a person between 18 and 70 years old in good health. The sample consisted of blood. The CDR3 sequence: CASSPSPNNEQFF. Here the CDR3 DNA reads TGCGCCAGCAGTCCCAGCCCGAACAATGAGCAGTTCTTC.